This T cell receptor beta chain was found in a study of regulatory T cells in long-lasting Graves disease. CDR1 MNHNS and CDR2 SASEGT come from the germline V gene. The CDR3 is 14 residues long. V lost 6 bases and J lost 4; bases outside the gene matches: 5. In its sample, this clonotype was seen once. Its specificity is not known. Regarding the study as a whole: It was in persistent disease that TRBV28, TRBJ1-2 and TRBJ2-5 were favored. Persistent patients had more shared public clonotypes (fewer than 3,000) than new patients (about 870). Patients with persistent Graves' had lower TCR diversity than newly diagnosed patients.

This sample's time point: persistent/refractory GD, antithyroid drugs over 5 years with positive TRAb. From RNA extracted from PBMCs, the TCR library was made. To make TCR beta libraries, researchers used iRepertoire HTBI primers and Arm-PCR of CDR3 regions. Original processing notes: Across all samples, roughly 62 TRBV segments and more than 11 TRBJ segments were identified. Each CDR3 protein is one row after TCRdb ran MiXCR on the multiplex PCR reads. The authors' filters were not applied to this entry. The sample holds around 400,000 distinct CDR3 sequences; roughly a quarter are singletons and the top ten take about a quarter.

This chain links TRBV6-1 with TRBJ2-1; 8 bases line up with TRBD2. This TCR came from a female donor with Graves disease. Here the sequenced sample was peripheral blood mononuclear cells (PBMCs), taken when the disease was refractory, from a patient treated with antithyroid drugs. CDR3 DNA sequence: TGTGCCAGCAGCTTGGGACTAGAGTACAATGAGCAGTTCTTC. Residues: CASSLGLEYNEQFF.